This T cell receptor (beta chain) was recovered during a study of human T cells and chemical hapten exposure. About the study: A patient group, mainly female, showed alopecia areata, totalis or universalis. General observations from the study: Donors in the study had alopecia, meaning their immune response may differ from healthy people's.

This CDR3 is built from 14 residues. Germline V gene lookup returns CDR1 MGHRA and CDR2 YSYEKL. V gave up 1 base and J gave up 2 bases, with 9 bases separating them. As to time point: patch test 1, 2 weeks after DPC sensitization. The treatment is: therapeutic diphenylcyclopropenone sensitization with weekly scalp DPC. Patients had alopecia, were aged 18 to 70, and were not pregnant. With regard to this clonotype: What it binds is unknown.

In the authors' workflow: Samples held a median of roughly 100,000 TCRs, range roughly 23,224–700,000. TCRdb passed the RACE reads through MiXCR, listing each CDR3 protein once. In this record, the V and J calls reflect TCRdb's handling and not the investigators' own analysis. Among 300,000 to 350,000 distinct CDR3 sequences, about 7% were seen once, and the ten largest hold roughly 7.9%. This rearrangement joins TRBV4-1 to TRBJ2-7, with D perhaps matching TRBD1 (6 bases). This TCR was sampled from a woman younger than 30 with alopecia areata. Some clones in this sample may be carry-over from other donors' samples. The starting material was whole blood, obtained in connection with sensitization to the hapten diphenylcyclopropenone (DPC). CDR3 protein: CASSQGTGPYEQYF. The DNA for the CDR3 is TGCGCCAGCAGCCAAGGTACAGGGCCCTACGAGCAGTACTTC.